The 2 T cell receptor beta chains given below trace back to one sample, sequenced in a study of early T cells in non-severe SARS-CoV-2 infection. TCRdb ran MiXCR on the 5' RACE reads and lists one entry per CDR3 protein. The sample consists of around 70,000 distinct CDR3 sequences, 10% of them appearing once. Here the sequenced sample was whole blood, taken at baseline. The receptors originated from an adult who was a healthcare worker with PCR-confirmed SARS-CoV-2 infection or an uninfected control (not recorded which).

In its sample, this clonotype was seen a few times. The rearrangement joins TRBV27 to TRBJ1-6; tentative D call: TRBD1 (5 bases). This CDR3 is 14 amino acids long. Germline V lookup: CDR1 MNHEY, CDR2 SMNVEV (reference sequence). V was trimmed by 3 bases and J by 10 bases, leaving 13 bases between them. CDR3 nucleotides: TGTGCCAGCAGTTTTCGGGGTGGGGGATCACCCCTCCACTTT. Translated, it gives CASSFRGGGSPLHF.

This chain's CDR3 is CASGLGEWAQYF. In DNA form, the CDR3 reads TGTGCTAGTGGTTTAGGGGAATGGGCCCAGTACTTC. This sequence joins TRBV12-5 and TRBJ2-5; weak D call: TRBD1 (5 bases). Germline assignment: CDR1 LGHNT and CDR2 FRNRAP. V shed 3 bases and J shed 9 bases, with 11 bases lying between them. The CDR3 has 12 residues.